This T cell receptor (beta chain) was retrieved from a study of glioma-infiltrating T cells after dendritic cell vaccination. Measured with immunoSEQ multiplex PCR; TCRdb has only the in-frame clones, and not every one. The sample shows tens of thousands of clones, more than 75% of them seen only once. As for time point: after dendritic cell vaccination, including at tumor progression/relapse. The CDR3 has 14 amino acids. CDR1 SGHVS and CDR2 FQNEAQ come from the germline V gene. V lost 2 bases and J 2 bases, leaving 10 bases between the germline ends. V is TRBV7-8 and J is TRBJ2-7, with D perhaps matching TRBD1 (6 bases). Sequences were derived from blood, sampled after dendritic cell vaccination. The sequence derives from a human donor with glioblastoma. The CDR3 spells CASSLSGAAYEQYF. The CDR3 DNA reads as TGTGCCAGCAGCTTATCAGGGGCTGCCTACGAGCAGTACTTC.